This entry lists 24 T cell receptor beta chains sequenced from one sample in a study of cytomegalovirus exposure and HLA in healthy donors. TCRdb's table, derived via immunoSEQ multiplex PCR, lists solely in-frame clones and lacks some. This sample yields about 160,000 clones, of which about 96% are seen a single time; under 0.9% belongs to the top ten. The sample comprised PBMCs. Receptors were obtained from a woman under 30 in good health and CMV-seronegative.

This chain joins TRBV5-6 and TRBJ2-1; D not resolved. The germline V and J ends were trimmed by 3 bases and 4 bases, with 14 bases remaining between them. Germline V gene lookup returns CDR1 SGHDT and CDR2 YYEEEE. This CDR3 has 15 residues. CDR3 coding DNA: TGTGCCAGCAGCTCCGACTCTTTTAATTACAATGAGCAGTTCTTC. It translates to CASSSDSFNYNEQFF.

The CDR3 sequence is CASSRRAGSSYNEQFF. The CDR3 DNA follows: TGTGCCAGCAGCCGCCGCGCGGGGAGCTCCTACAATGAGCAGTTCTTC. V usage is TRBV27 and J usage is TRBJ2-1; possible D gene TRBD2, 6 bases. V lost 6 bases to trimming and J lost 0 bases, with 15 bases between them. Looked up from germline, CDR1 is MNHEY and CDR2 is SMNVEV (reference sequence). CDR3 length: 16 residues.

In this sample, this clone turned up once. The CDR3 coding sequence is TGCGCCAGCAGCTTGGGGGCCGTCAGCTCCTACGAGCAGTACTTC. Translated, it gives CASSLGAVSSYEQYF. This rearrangement joins TRBV5-1 to TRBJ2-7; D is uncertain. The V end was cut by 0 bases, the J end by 0 bases, with 10 bases between. This CDR3 comprises 15 residues. CDR1 SGHRS and CDR2 YFSETQ come from the germline V gene.

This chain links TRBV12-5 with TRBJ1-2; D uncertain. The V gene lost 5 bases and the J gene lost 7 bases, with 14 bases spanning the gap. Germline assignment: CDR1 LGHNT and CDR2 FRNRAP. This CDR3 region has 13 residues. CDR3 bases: TGTGCTAGTGGTGAGACGTCTACGGGTGGCTACACCTTC. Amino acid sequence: CASGETSTGGYTF.

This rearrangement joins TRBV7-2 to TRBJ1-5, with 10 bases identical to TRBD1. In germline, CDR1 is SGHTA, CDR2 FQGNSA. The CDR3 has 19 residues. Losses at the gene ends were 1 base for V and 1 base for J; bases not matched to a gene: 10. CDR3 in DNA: TGTGCCAGCAGCTTAGTAAGGGGGACAGGGGTTGACAGCAATCAGCCCCAGCATTTT. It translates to CASSLVRGTGVDSNQPQHF.

Here the CDR3 reads CASSPRDSNSPLHF. In nucleotides, the CDR3 is TGTGCCAGCAGCCCCCGGGACTCTAATTCACCCCTCCACTTT. The chain combines TRBV13 with TRBJ1-6; a possible D gene is TRBD1 (5 bases). Germline CDR1 reads PRHDT; CDR2 reads FYEKMQ (reference sequence). This CDR3 contains 14 residues. Trimming cost V 5 bases and J 6 bases, with 11 bases left between them.

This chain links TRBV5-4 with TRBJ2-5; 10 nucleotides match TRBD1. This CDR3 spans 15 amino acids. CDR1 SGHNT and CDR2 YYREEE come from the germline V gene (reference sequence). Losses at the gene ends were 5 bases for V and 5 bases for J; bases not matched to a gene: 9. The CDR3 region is CASRFGTGERETQYF. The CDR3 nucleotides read TGTGCCAGCAGATTCGGGACAGGGGAGCGGGAGACCCAGTACTTC.

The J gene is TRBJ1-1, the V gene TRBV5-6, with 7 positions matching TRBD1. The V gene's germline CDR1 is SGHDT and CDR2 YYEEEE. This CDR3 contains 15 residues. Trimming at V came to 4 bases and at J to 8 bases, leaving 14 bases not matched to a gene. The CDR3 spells CASSNLGGSSMEAFF. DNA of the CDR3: TGTGCCAGCAGCAATCTAGGGGGCAGTTCCATGGAAGCTTTCTTT.

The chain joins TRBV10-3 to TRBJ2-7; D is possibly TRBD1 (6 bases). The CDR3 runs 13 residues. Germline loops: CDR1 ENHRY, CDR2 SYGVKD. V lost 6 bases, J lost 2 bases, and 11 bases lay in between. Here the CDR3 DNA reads TGTGCCATCAGGGACAGAATAACCTACGAGCAGTACTTC. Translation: CAIRDRITYEQYF.

CDR3 bases: TGTGCCAGTAGTCCACGACAGGGGTTAAACCAGCCCCAGCATTTT. This encodes CASSPRQGLNQPQHF. The rearrangement links TRBV19 to TRBJ1-5; TRBD1 agrees at 8 bases. Trimming removed 5 bases from V and 7 bases from J; junction bases left unmatched: 10. The length of the CDR3 is 15 residues. Looked up from germline, CDR1 is LNHDA and CDR2 is SQIVND (reference sequence).

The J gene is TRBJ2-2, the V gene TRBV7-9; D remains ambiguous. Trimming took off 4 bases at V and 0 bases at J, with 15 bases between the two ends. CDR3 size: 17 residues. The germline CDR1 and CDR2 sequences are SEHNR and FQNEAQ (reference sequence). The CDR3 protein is CASSSPSPNPNTGELFF. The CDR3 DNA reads TGTGCCAGCAGCTCTCCTTCACCTAATCCGAACACCGGGGAGCTGTTTTTT.

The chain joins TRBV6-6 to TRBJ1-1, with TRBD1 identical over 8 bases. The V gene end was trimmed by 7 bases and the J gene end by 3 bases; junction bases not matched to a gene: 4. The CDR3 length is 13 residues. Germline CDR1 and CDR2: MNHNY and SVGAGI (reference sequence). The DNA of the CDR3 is TGTGCCAGCACCCGACAGGGGCACACTGAAGCTTTCTTT. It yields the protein CASTRQGHTEAFF.

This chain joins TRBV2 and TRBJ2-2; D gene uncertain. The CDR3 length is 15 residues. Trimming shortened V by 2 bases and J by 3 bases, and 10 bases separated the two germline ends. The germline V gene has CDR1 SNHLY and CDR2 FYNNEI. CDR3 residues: CASSETRLDTGELFF. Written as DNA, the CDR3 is TGTGCCAGCAGTGAAACCAGGTTGGACACCGGGGAGCTGTTTTTT.

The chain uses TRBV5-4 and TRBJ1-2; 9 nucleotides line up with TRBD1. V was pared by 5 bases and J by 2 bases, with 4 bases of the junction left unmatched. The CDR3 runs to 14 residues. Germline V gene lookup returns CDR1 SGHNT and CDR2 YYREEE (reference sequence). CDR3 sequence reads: CASSGQGKNYGYTF. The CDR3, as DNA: TGTGCCAGCAGTGGACAGGGGAAAAACTATGGCTACACCTTC.

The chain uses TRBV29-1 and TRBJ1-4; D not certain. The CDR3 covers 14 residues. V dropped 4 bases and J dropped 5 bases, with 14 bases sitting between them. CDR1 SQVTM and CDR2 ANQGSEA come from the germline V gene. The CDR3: CSVAIRDSNEKLFF. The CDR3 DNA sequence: TGCAGCGTTGCAATTCGTGACTCCAATGAAAAACTGTTTTTT.

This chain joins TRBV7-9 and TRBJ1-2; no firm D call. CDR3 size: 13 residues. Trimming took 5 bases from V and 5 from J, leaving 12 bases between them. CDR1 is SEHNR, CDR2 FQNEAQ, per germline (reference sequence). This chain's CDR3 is CASSHDKRYGYTF. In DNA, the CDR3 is TGTGCCAGCAGCCATGACAAGCGGTATGGCTACACCTTC.

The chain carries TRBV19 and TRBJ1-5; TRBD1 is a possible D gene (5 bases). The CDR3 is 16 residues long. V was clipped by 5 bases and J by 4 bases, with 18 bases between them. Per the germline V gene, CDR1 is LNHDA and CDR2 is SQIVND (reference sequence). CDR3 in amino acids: CASSPRGEVGNQPQHF. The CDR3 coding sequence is TGTGCCAGTAGTCCACGGGGGGAAGTCGGGAATCAGCCCCAGCATTTT.

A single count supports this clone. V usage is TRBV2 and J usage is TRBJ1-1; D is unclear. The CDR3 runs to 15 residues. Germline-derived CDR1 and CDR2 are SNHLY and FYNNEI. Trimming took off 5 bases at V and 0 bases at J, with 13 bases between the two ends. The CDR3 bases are TGTGCCAGCAGTACTAGCGCCCTAATGAACACTGAAGCTTTCTTT. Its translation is CASSTSALMNTEAFF.

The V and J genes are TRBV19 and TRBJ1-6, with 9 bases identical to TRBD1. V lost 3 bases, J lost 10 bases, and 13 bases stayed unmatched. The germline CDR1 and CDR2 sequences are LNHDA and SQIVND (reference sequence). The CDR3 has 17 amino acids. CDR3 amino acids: CASSIASTGGIFSPLHF. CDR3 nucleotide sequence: TGTGCCAGTAGTATTGCGTCGACAGGGGGGATTTTCTCACCCCTCCACTTT.

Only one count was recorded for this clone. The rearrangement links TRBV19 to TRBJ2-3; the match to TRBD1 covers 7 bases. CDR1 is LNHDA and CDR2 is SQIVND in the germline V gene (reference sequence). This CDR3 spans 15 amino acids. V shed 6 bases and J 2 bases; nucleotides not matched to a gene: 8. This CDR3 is CASSQGQTNTDTQYF. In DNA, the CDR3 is TGTGCCAGTAGCCAGGGACAGACAAACACAGATACGCAGTATTTT.

CDR3 sequence (DNA): TGTGCCAGCAGTTTGTTTGGTAGGGAGGGGGGAGCTTTCTTT. Protein product: CASSLFGREGGAFF. V usage is TRBV28 and J usage is TRBJ1-1; a possible D gene is TRBD1 (6 bases). This CDR3 comprises 14 residues. The germline V and J ends were trimmed by 3 bases and 10 bases, with 18 bases remaining between them. Germline V gene data show CDR1 as MDHEN and CDR2 as SYDVKM. The full variable domain, with the rest looked up from reference TRBV28 and TRBJ1-1, is DVKVTQSSRYLVKRTGEKVFLECVQDMDHENMFWYRQDPGLGLRLIYFSYDVKMKEKGDIPEGYSVSREKKERFSLILESASTNQTSMYLCASSLFGREGGAFFGQGTRLTVV.

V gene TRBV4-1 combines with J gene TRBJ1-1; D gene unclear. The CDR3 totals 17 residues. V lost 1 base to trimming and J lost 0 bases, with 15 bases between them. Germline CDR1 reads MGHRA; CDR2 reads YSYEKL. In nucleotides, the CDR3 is TGCGCCAGCAGCCAAGTTAGCACATTACGTCTGAACACTGAAGCTTTCTTT. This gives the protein CASSQVSTLRLNTEAFF.

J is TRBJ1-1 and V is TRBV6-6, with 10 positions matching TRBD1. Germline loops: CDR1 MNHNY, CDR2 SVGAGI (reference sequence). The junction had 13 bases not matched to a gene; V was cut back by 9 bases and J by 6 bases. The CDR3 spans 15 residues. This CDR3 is CASQNPGQGLAEAFF. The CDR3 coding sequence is TGTGCCAGTCAAAACCCGGGACAGGGGTTGGCTGAAGCTTTCTTT.

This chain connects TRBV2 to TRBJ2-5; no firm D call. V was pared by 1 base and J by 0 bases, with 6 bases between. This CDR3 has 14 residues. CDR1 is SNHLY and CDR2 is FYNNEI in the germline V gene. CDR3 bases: TGTGCCAGCAGTGAAGATAGATACCAAGAGACCCAGTACTTC. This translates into CASSEDRYQETQYF.